The present entry profiles one T cell receptor (beta chain) with its context. This clone was observed a single time. This receptor's antigen is unknown. No base-level quality is on record; no much larger clone is a single base apart. TCR CDR3 regions were amplified from genomic DNA by multiplex PCR using the deep immunoSEQ assay. For each cell subset, the extracted genomic DNA was distributed evenly across all wells of several immunoSEQ 96-well plates, and each plate served as one replicate. For sorted subsets, around 200 ng genomic DNA, equal to tens of thousands of T cell genomes, was loaded into each replicate PCR. The purified libraries were quantified using a Qubit 3.0 fluorometer, sized with a Bioanalyzer 2100, and then quantified again using the KAPA Library Quantification kit. Every immunoSEQ 96-well plate was sequenced on a separate single-read 150-cycle Illumina NextSeq 550 flow cell. The authors' pipeline ran thus. The immunoSEQ output contained only junctional sequences without quality scores, so filtering could not match that applied to full-length reads. Sequences were annotated with PyIR, a Python wrapper for IgBLAST v1.9, and V/J genes and CDR3 were assigned using IMGT germline references. Reads were removed for weak V/J assignments (E-value above 1e-6), missing CDR3, stop codons, out-of-frame junctions, or ambiguous translated residues. V3J clonotypes were defined as sequences sharing an identical inferred V gene, J gene, and CDR3 amino acid sequence. Percentage overlap between repertoires was computed as shared unique clonotypes divided by the size of the smaller repertoire. Richness of each repertoire was evaluated using RTK rarefaction, the Chao1 estimator, and Recon v2.1 estimates of unobserved clonotypes. Generation probabilities for all TCRbeta clonotypes obtained by the gDNA method from a few donors were computed using OLGA. Sourced from immuneACCESS, this table was stored by TCRdb with only in-frame sequences that have V and J called. A share of the clones is absent; for the studies checked, an unresolved V gene accounts for under half, and the remainder has no known explanation. Clone size and the V and J calls come from that table; the DNA yielded D and trimming. The sample table holds approximately 2.1 million clones, of which approximately 95% were seen once. The top ten hold about 0.41% of the sample.

This entry comes from a study of shared clonotypes between healthy human individuals (dated by TCRdb to about 2020). At the level of the whole study: The cohort included a few men and a couple of women between 18 and 49 years of age. For each donor, three plates each were used for CD4 naive and CD4 memory, two plates were used for CD8 naive, and one plate was used for CD8 memory. To estimate repertoire size and how much clonotype sharing occurs between individuals, the study deeply sequenced the blood TCR repertoires of five healthy adults. Libraries were prepared and TCR repertoires were sequenced by different laboratories using diverse techniques, in order to increase sequencing depth and limit assay-specific biases. Each donor's leukapheresis produced roughly between roughly 0.85 and 10 billion PBMCs.

From the cysteine through the phenylalanine, the CDR3 covers 14 amino acids. Only the CDR3 region is kept as DNA, spanning 42 bases read in frame from base 1. V is cut by 4 bases and J by 4 bases, and the space between the germline ends is 12 bases. CDR1 and CDR2 (KGHSH, LQKENI) derive from the germline V gene. The donors were healthy, HIV-negative adults who had no recently reported acute infections or vaccinations. Every donor was a Caucasian adult residing in Nashville, Tennessee, USA. CD4+ T cells were enriched by magnetic negative selection; naive cells were then positively selected on CD45RA, and the negative fraction formed the memory subset. Blood was collected by leukapheresis, and PBMCs were isolated by Ficoll-Histopaque density gradient centrifugation and then cryopreserved in liquid nitrogen vapor phase. Analytical flow cytometry was used to check the purity and quantity of each magnetically sorted T cell population. From each sorted fraction, genomic DNA was isolated and quantified by UV absorbance on a Nanodrop 2000c.

Broader findings and caveats from the paper: Sampling was restricted to blood, and TCR repertoires in tissues likely differ from the TCR repertoires found in blood. Larger estimated clonotype richness was generally found for naive subsets than for memory subsets. Because the study included a small number of donors, the genetic and exposure-history diversity represented was limited. Rarefaction of sorted-subset datasets indicated incomplete sequencing despite the large sequencing depth. Compared with non-shared clonotypes, the clonotypes found in all four sorted-subset donors had higher generation probabilities. Across four donors, approximately 5% of naive CD4, roughly 3.4% of naive CD8, approximately 2.5% of memory CD4, and approximately 0.42% of memory CD8 clonotypes were shared. Pairwise subsampling led to the expectation that sequencing depth would affect the degree of clonotype sharing among donors.

This receptor was taken from a man aged 18 to 29 in good health. Some clones in this sample may be carry-over from other donors' samples. The sequenced material came from naive CD4+ T cells from PBMCs. Reading the label with the study, this specimen's cell subset or site is: CD45RA+ positively selected. The chain joins TRBV18 to TRBJ2-3; 6 matching bases give a weak D call of TRBD2. This receptor carries the CDR3 CASSQTSGADTQYF. In nucleotide form, the sequence is TGTGCCAGCTCACAAACTTCGGGGGCAGATACGCAGTATTTT.